Each of the 19 T cell receptor beta chains below was sequenced from the same sample in a study of cytomegalovirus exposure and HLA in healthy donors. Both 60 Vbeta primers and 13 Jbeta primers went into the PCR. Sequencing used immunoSEQ multiplex PCR; TCRdb keeps in-frame clones, though not all of them. The sample has over 85,000 clones, over 80% seen once. The sample was PBMCs. The receptors originated from a female donor in good health and CMV-seropositive.

This rearrangement joins TRBV5-1 to TRBJ2-1, with TRBD2 matching over 13 bases. V dropped 3 bases and J dropped 10; count of bases not matched to a gene: 4. CDR1 and CDR2 (germline): SGHRS, YFSETQ. CDR3 length equals 14 residues. CDR3 nucleotides: TGCGCCAGCAGCTACCGGACTAGCGGGAGCGAGCAGTTCTTC. Its protein is CASSYRTSGSEQFF.

The V and J genes are TRBV5-1 and TRBJ1-3; TRBD1 agrees at 7 bases. Germline V gene lookup returns CDR1 SGHRS and CDR2 YFSETQ. V gave up 0 bases and J gave up 8 bases; unmatched junction bases: 8. CDR3 length equals 15 residues. The CDR3 DNA sequence: TGCGCCAGCAGCTTGGTAGGACAGGCTCGAGACACCATATATTTT. The encoded protein is CASSLVGQARDTIYF.

The J gene is TRBJ2-1, the V gene TRBV7-2; unclear D gene. In germline, CDR1 is SGHTA, CDR2 FQGNSA. The CDR3 runs to 16 residues. The V end was cut by 2 bases, the J end by 0 bases, with 11 bases between. The CDR3 loop reads CASSLRALSSYNEQFF. CDR3 bases: TGTGCCAGCAGCTTACGAGCCCTGAGCTCCTACAATGAGCAGTTCTTC.

The rearrangement links TRBV5-1 to TRBJ2-7; TRBD1 matches 7 bases. V gave up 7 bases and J gave up 0 bases; unmatched junction bases: 1. The CDR3 sequence is 12 residues long. Germline lookup yields CDR1 SGHRS and CDR2 YFSETQ. CDR3: CASPGGSYEQYF. Written as DNA, the CDR3 is TGCGCCAGCCCAGGGGGCTCCTACGAGCAGTACTTC. Full variable domain (remainder filled in from reference TRBV5-1 and TRBJ2-7): KAGVTQTPRYLIKTRGQQVTLSCSPISGHRSVSWYQQTPGQGLQFLFEYFSETQRNKGNFPGRFSGRQFSNSRSEMNVSTLELGDSALYLCASPGGSYEQYFGPGTRLTVT.

The CDR3: CASALTGGIYEQYF. The CDR3, as DNA: TGTGCCAGCGCCTTAACAGGGGGCATCTACGAGCAGTACTTC. The J gene is TRBJ2-7, the V gene TRBV25-1; 9 nucleotides line up with TRBD1. Trimming removed 8 bases from V and 3 bases from J; junction bases left unmatched: 8. Germline V gene data show CDR1 as MGHDK and CDR2 as SYGVNS. The CDR3 runs to 14 residues.

This clone showed up just a few times. The rearrangement uses TRBV27 and TRBJ2-7, with 11 bases matching TRBD2. The CDR3 is made up of 17 amino acids. The V and J ends lost 0 bases and 5 bases, in that order; junction bases with no gene match: 9. CDR1 MNHEY and CDR2 SMNVEV come from the germline V gene (reference sequence). CDR3 nucleotide sequence: TGTGCCAGCAGTTTATCGTTACTAGCGGGAGTGATCAACGAGCAGTACTTC. Its protein product is CASSLSLLAGVINEQYF.

V is TRBV14 and J is TRBJ1-1, with D hard to call. This CDR3 has 14 amino acids. V lost 4 bases, J lost 8 bases, and 17 bases lay in between. Germline loops: CDR1 SGHDN, CDR2 FVKESK. The CDR3 sequence: CASSPAGRRLEAFF. For the CDR3, the DNA is TGTGCCAGCAGCCCCGCGGGTAGAAGGCTAGAAGCTTTCTTT.

This clone was seen a handful of times. The DNA of the CDR3 is TGTGCCAGCAGCCAAGGACAGGGAAGCAATCAGCCCCAGCATTTT. Translated: CASSQGQGSNQPQHF. The genes are TRBV7-6 and TRBJ1-5; the match to TRBD1 covers 8 bases. Trimming cost V 5 bases and J 1 base; bases outside gene matches: 4. This CDR3 spans 15 amino acids. CDR1 and CDR2 from the germline V gene are SGHVS and FNYEAQ.

The chain joins TRBV28 to TRBJ2-2, with no clear D. The CDR3 runs to 14 residues. Germline V gives CDR1 MDHEN, CDR2 SYDVKM. V was cut by 5 bases and J by 8 bases, with 15 bases left in between. The CDR3 DNA is TGTGCCAGCAGTCGAACGACCGACTTAGGGGAGCTGTTTTTT. Its protein is CASSRTTDLGELFF.

The chain employs TRBV6-5 and TRBJ1-2; 11 nucleotides line up with TRBD1. CDR1 is MNHEY and CDR2 is SVGAGI in the germline V gene. This CDR3 is 15 amino acids long. The trim removed 0 bases at V and 6 bases at J, leaving 3 bases unmatched. CDR3 nucleotide sequence: TGTGCCAGCAGTTACTCGGGACAGGGGGTTAATGGCTACACCTTC. Its protein is CASSYSGQGVNGYTF.

The chain is built from TRBV6-5 and TRBJ1-4; D is perhaps TRBD1 (6 bases). The V end lost 6 bases, the J end lost 5 bases, and 16 bases lay between the germline ends. Germline V gives CDR1 MNHEY, CDR2 SVGAGI. This CDR3 region has 15 residues. The CDR3, as DNA: TGTGCCAGCAGCAGAATTACAGGGCTCAATGAAAAACTGTTTTTT. Amino acids: CASSRITGLNEKLFF.

The CDR3 nucleotides are TGTGCCAGCAGCTTAGGGGGGGACGATCAGCCCCAGCATTTT. Amino acids: CASSLGGDDQPQHF. The rearrangement joins TRBV11-2 to TRBJ1-5, with D possibly being TRBD1 (5 bases). Looked up from germline, CDR1 is SGHAT and CDR2 is FQNNGV. CDR3 length equals 14 residues. With 1 base removed from V and 5 bases from J, the gap between germline ends came to 9 bases.

The rearrangement uses TRBV14 and TRBJ2-7; TRBD1 is a possible D gene (7 bases). Deletions cut 4 bases from V and 3 bases from J, with 10 bases between. This CDR3 is 13 amino acids long. Germline V gene data show CDR1 as SGHDN and CDR2 as FVKESK. The CDR3 loop reads CASSPRGVYEQYF. For the CDR3, the DNA is TGTGCCAGCAGCCCCAGGGGGGTCTACGAGCAGTACTTC.

This chain joins TRBV6-5 and TRBJ1-5; tentative D call: TRBD1 (5 bases). V gave up 4 bases and J gave up 0 bases, with 10 bases separating them. The CDR3 runs 15 residues. In germline, CDR1 is MNHEY, CDR2 SVGAGI. The CDR3 region has the DNA TGTGCCAGCAGTTTTGGACAAGGTAGCAATCAGCCCCAGCATTTT. It is translated as CASSFGQGSNQPQHF.

This chain uses TRBV2 with TRBJ1-4, with D perhaps TRBD1 (6 bases). V lost 6 bases and J lost 0, with 11 bases in between. The V gene's germline CDR1 is SNHLY and CDR2 FYNNEI. The CDR3 has 15 residues. The CDR3 sequence is CASRRGQSTNEKLFF. DNA of the CDR3: TGTGCCAGCAGACGAGGACAGTCAACTAATGAAAAACTGTTTTTT.

This chain uses TRBV29-1 with TRBJ2-7; perhaps TRBD1 as D (6 bases). CDR3 length equals 13 residues. In germline, CDR1 is SQVTM, CDR2 ANQGSEA. Trimming shortened V by 6 bases and J by 2 bases, and 14 bases separated the two germline ends. CDR3 sequence reads: CSVGWTATYEQYF. The CDR3 nucleotides are TGCAGCGTCGGTTGGACAGCTACCTACGAGCAGTACTTC.

This clone has just one count. The chain combines TRBV19 with TRBJ1-1; D gene unclear. The V gene's germline CDR1 is LNHDA and CDR2 SQIVND (reference sequence). The V end lost 5 bases, the J end lost 3 bases, and 16 bases lay between the germline ends. This CDR3 has 15 residues. In nucleotides, the CDR3 is TGTGCCAGTAGTTTTGCGGCTGCCCGTGACACTGAAGCTTTCTTT. It codes for CASSFAAARDTEAFF.

This chain joins TRBV13 and TRBJ2-5, with D perhaps TRBD1 (5 bases). With 4 bases removed from V and 4 bases from J, the gap between germline ends came to 10 bases. The length of the CDR3 is 13 residues. The germline V gene has CDR1 PRHDT and CDR2 FYEKMQ (reference sequence). This CDR3 reads CASSSDIGETQYF. In DNA form, the CDR3 reads TGTGCCAGCAGCTCGGACATTGGAGAGACCCAGTACTTC.

This chain's CDR3 is CASSYRDRGKDTQYF. The DNA for the CDR3 is TGTGCCAGCAGTTACCGGGACAGGGGGAAAGATACGCAGTATTTT. V usage is TRBV6-6 and J usage is TRBJ2-3, with TRBD1 matching 11 bases. CDR3 length: 15 amino acids. The V and J ends lost 2 bases and 5 bases, in that order; junction bases with no gene match: 3. Germline CDR1 MNHNY, CDR2 SVGAGI (reference sequence).